Listed here is a single TCR beta chain. Its antigen is unknown. As to treatment: roughly 10-day PBMC culture with coronavirus spike peptide pools or control peptides (ViraFEST assay). This entry is derived from a study of vaccination and CD4 T cells after COVID-19. Trimming removed 8 bases from V and 9 bases from J, with 19 bases in between. This CDR3 spans 13 amino acids. The Oncomine TCR Beta short-read assay generated sequence data from the DNA of cultured CD4+ T cells. TCRdb redid the calling of the PCR reads with MiXCR, one entry per CDR3 protein. Here the sample spans about 17,000 distinct CDR3 sequences, around 40% being singletons.

V and J are TRBV12-3 or TRBV12-4 and TRBJ2-5; D could derive from TRBD1 or TRBD2 (6 bases each). This TCR derives from a human donor who had recovered from COVID-19. Material: CD4+ T cells from blood, cultured in vitro, obtained before SARS-CoV-2 vaccination. DNA for the CDR3: TGTGCCAGCGGGGTTGGGGGGCAAGGGGCCCAGTACTTC. This sequence encodes CASGVGGQGAQYF.